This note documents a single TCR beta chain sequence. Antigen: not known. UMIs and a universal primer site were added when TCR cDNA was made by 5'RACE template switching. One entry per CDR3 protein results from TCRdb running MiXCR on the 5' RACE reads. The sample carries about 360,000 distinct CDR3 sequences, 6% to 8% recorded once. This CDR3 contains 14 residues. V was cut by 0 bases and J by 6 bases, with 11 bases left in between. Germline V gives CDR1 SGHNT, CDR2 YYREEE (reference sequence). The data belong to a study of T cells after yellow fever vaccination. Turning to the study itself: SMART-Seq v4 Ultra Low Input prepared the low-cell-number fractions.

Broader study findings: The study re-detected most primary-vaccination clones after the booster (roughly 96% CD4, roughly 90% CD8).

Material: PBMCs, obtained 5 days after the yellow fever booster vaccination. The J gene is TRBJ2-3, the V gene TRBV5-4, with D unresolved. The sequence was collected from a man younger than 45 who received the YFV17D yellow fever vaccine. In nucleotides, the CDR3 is TGTGCCAGCAGCTTGGGGCAGCACGGGGATACGCAGTATTTT. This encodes CASSLGQHGDTQYF.